This is a list of T cell receptor beta chains from one sample in a study of T cells after yellow fever vaccination. TCRdb re-derived calls from the 5' RACE reads in MiXCR, one entry per CDR3 protein. There are hundreds of thousands of distinct CDR3 sequences in the sample; around 17% occur only once, and around 16% lies in the top ten. Sample: PBMCs, taken 5 to 6 days after the first yellow fever vaccination. The receptors were gathered from a man between 18 and 35 years old who received the YFV17D yellow fever vaccine. Both conserved end residues are part of each CDR3. A D gene is named only where the DNA matches it firmly. Some rows have no size entry. The others give once, few or many, or a class for an expanded clone.

>TRBJ2-2|TRBD2|few|TRBV7-8
CASSLKGLAGGIGNTGELFF
TGTGCCAGCAGCTTAAAGGGACTAGCGGGGGGGATTGGAAACACCGGGGAGCTGTTTTTT
>TRBJ2-3|NA|many|TRBV7-8
CASSFLRGSTDTQYF
TGTGCCAGCAGCTTCTTGAGGGGAAGCACAGATACGCAGTATTTT
>TRBJ2-1|TRBD1|many|TRBV7-2
CASSLDRRGLGNEQFF
TGTGCCAGCAGCTTAGATCGCAGGGGGCTAGGGAATGAGCAGTTCTTC
>TRBJ2-3|NA|NA|TRBV28
CASSSPLLSPGSSTDTQYF
TGTGCCAGCAGTTCTCCACTCCTCTCGCCGGGGTCTAGCACAGATACGCAGTATTTT
>TRBJ2-2|TRBD1|few|TRBV6-1
CASSPGTGRTGELFF
TGTGCCAGCAGTCCCGGGACAGGGAGGACCGGGGAGCTGTTTTTT
>TRBJ2-2|NA|NA|TRBV20-1
CSARASGAATGELFF
TGCAGTGCTAGAGCCTCAGGGGCGGCGACCGGGGAGCTGTTTTTT
>TRBJ2-1|NA|few|TRBV20-1
CSAPAYRQNDNEQFF
TGCAGTGCCCCGGCCTACAGGCAAAATGACAATGAGCAGTTCTTC
>TRBJ2-2|TRBD1|NA|TRBV13
CASKRQGNTGELFF
TGTGCCAGCAAGAGACAGGGAAACACCGGGGAGCTGTTTTTT
>TRBJ2-3|TRBD1|NA|TRBV6-1
CASRRSPGQEMQYF
TGTGCCAGCAGAAGAAGCCCGGGACAGGAGATGCAGTATTTT
>TRBJ2-2|TRBD1|NA|TRBV9
CASSLATGSNTGELFF
TGTGCCAGCAGCTTAGCGACAGGGTCTAACACCGGGGAGCTGTTTTTT
>TRBJ1-2|NA|many|TRBV20-1
CSAAQNYGYTF
TGCAGTGCTGCCCAAAACTATGGCTACACCTTC
>TRBJ2-2|NA|few|TRBV5-1
CASSLSVANTGELFF
TGCGCCAGCAGCCTTAGCGTCGCGAACACCGGGGAGCTGTTTTTT
>TRBJ2-6|TRBD1|NA|TRBV27
CASSRNLGQGAGANVLTF
TGTGCCAGCAGTCGCAACCTCGGACAGGGGGCTGGGGCCAACGTCCTGACTTTC
>TRBJ2-1|TRBD2|once|TRBV12-3/TRBV12-4
CASSPLAGGGFNEQFF
TGTGCCAGCAGTCCTCTAGCGGGGGGAGGGTTCAATGAGCAGTTCTTC
>TRBJ1-3|NA|few|TRBV7-8
CASSLVEMAGNTIYF
TGTGCCAGCAGCTTAGTCGAGATGGCGGGAAACACCATATATTTT
>TRBJ2-1|NA|NA|TRBV5-5
CASSPGPDCNEQFF
TGTGCCAGCAGCCCGGGGCCCGACTGCAATGAGCAGTTCTTC
>TRBJ1-6|NA|NA|TRBV6-5
CASSLQGRESPLHF
TGTGCCAGCAGTTTACAGGGTCGAGAATCACCCCTCCACTTT
>TRBJ2-3|TRBD1|few|TRBV6-1
CASRTGVTDTQYF
TGTGCCAGCAGGACAGGGGTCACAGATACGCAGTATTTT
>TRBJ2-7|NA|few|TRBV19
CASSETLVYEQYF
TGTGCCAGTAGTGAGACCCTTGTCTACGAGCAGTACTTC
>TRBJ2-1|TRBD1|NA|TRBV4-2
CASSKLRDSRKINYNEQFF
TGTGCCAGCAGTAAACTCCGGGACAGCCGGAAAATCAATTACAATGAGCAGTTCTTC
>TRBJ2-3|TRBD2|NA|TRBV18
CASSPGGGAADTQYF
TGTGCCAGCTCACCAGGCGGGGGGGCAGCAGATACGCAGTATTTT
>TRBJ1-2|NA|NA|TRBV20-1
CSVWTAYGYTF
TGCAGTGTGTGGACAGCCTATGGCTACACCTTC
>TRBJ1-1|NA|few|TRBV3-1
CASSQEGGWRTEAFF
TGTGCCAGCAGCCAAGAGGGGGGTTGGAGGACTGAAGCTTTCTTT
>TRBJ2-1|TRBD2|NA|TRBV5-1
CASSLTPGLADEQFF
TGCGCCAGCAGCTTGACACCGGGACTAGCGGATGAGCAGTTCTTC
>TRBJ1-1|NA|NA|TRBV10-3
CAISAQQGGAFF
TGTGCCATCAGTGCCCAACAGGGAGGGGCTTTCTTT
>TRBJ1-1|TRBD1|NA|TRBV29-1
CSSFNEGTVNTEAFF
TGCAGCTCCTTCAACGAGGGGACAGTGAACACTGAAGCTTTCTTT
>TRBJ1-2|TRBD1|NA|TRBV6-1
CASRSTGGGGYTF
TGTGCCAGCAGATCGACAGGGGGAGGAGGCTACACCTTC
>TRBJ1-2|NA|NA|TRBV6-5
CASSPPYGYTF
TGTGCCAGCAGCCCTCCATATGGCTACACCTTC
>TRBJ1-2|NA|few|TRBV7-9
CASSLARADYGYTF
TGTGCCAGCAGCTTAGCGAGGGCGGACTATGGCTACACCTTC
>TRBJ2-3|TRBD2|NA|TRBV7-2
CASSPARTGGTTDTQYF
TGTGCCAGCAGCCCAGCCAGGACGGGGGGGACCACGGATACGCAGTATTTT
>TRBJ2-1|TRBD1|many|TRBV6-1
CASPGQYTNEQFF
TGTGCCAGCCCGGGACAGTACACCAATGAGCAGTTCTTC
>TRBJ2-3|NA|NA|TRBV4-2
CASRGMGGLTDTQYF
TGTGCCAGCAGGGGGATGGGGGGGCTCACAGATACGCAGTATTTT
>TRBJ2-3|NA|few|TRBV7-6
CASSNPTGYTDTQYF
TGTGCCAGCAGCAACCCGACAGGTTACACAGATACGCAGTATTTT